The 2 T cell receptor beta chains given below trace back to one sample, sequenced in a study of blood T cell repertoires in COVID-19. Using immunoSEQ multiplex PCR, the repertoire was profiled, and TCRdb retains in-frame clones only, with some absent. The sample carries 100,000 to 150,000 clones, about 82% recorded once. The sequencing sample was made of peripheral blood. The source of these receptors is a human donor in a cohort sampled during active COVID-19.

The V and J genes are TRBV19 and TRBJ2-7, with TRBD2 identical over 13 bases. V lost 3 bases, J lost 2 bases, and 4 bases stayed unmatched. CDR3 length: 16 amino acids. Germline V gene data show CDR1 as LNHDA and CDR2 as SQIVND (reference sequence). CDR3 loop: CASSIPGTSGTYEQYF. As DNA, the CDR3 is TGTGCCAGTAGTATCCCAGGGACTAGCGGGACCTACGAGCAGTACTTC.

This clone was detected once. The V call is TRBV6-4, the J call TRBJ1-4, with D perhaps matching TRBD1 (5 bases). Germline V gene data show CDR1 as MRHNA and CDR2 as SNTAGT. V lost 5 bases and J lost 8, with 12 bases in between. The CDR3 has 13 amino acids. The chain's CDR3 is CASSPREGEKLFF. DNA for the CDR3: TGTGCCAGCAGTCCCAGGGAGGGGGAAAAACTGTTTTTT.